This T cell receptor beta chain was found in a study of T cell responses to AZD1222 COVID-19 vaccine. General study points: Just 5 or 6 AZD1222 recipients tested seropositive at baseline. Clonal diversity was possibly underestimated, and white British individuals and females predominated among donors. A reported finding is that nearly half of spike-specific TCRs target unmutated variant regions. Repertoire samples came only from after the peak T cell response.

V dropped 3 bases and J dropped 2 bases, with 12 bases sitting between them. The CDR3 is 15 residues long. The V gene's germline CDR1 is SGHNT and CDR2 YYREEE (reference sequence). About this clone itself: Its antigen is as yet unknown.

Some clones are missing from TCRdb's copy, which holds only in-frame ones; the method was immunoSEQ multiplex PCR. This repertoire shows around 66,000 clones, about 88% found once; its top ten account for 17%. The chain links TRBV5-4 to TRBJ2-1; the D gene could be TRBD1 or TRBD2 (5 bases each). The source was peripheral blood, collected on day 0 of AZD1222 vaccination. The TCR comes from an adult in good health. The CDR3 coding sequence is TGTGCCAGCAGCTCGAAGGGGACCCCCTACAATGAGCAGTTCTTC. Protein: CASSSKGTPYNEQFF.